This T cell receptor (beta chain) was recorded in a study of cytomegalovirus exposure and HLA in healthy donors. The study's findings and limits: Presence/absence analysis assumed near-uniform sequencing depth across donors. As was reported, the classifier diagnosed cytomegalovirus status with high specificity and sensitivity.

The study ran its PCR with 60 Vbeta and 13 Jbeta primers. The table came from immunoSEQ multiplex PCR; TCRdb's copy has only in-frame clones and leaves some out. Of 95,000 to 110,000 clones in the sample, 81% were seen once. A note on this clone: Its antigen is not known. This specimen includes other DNA sequences encoding the same CDR3.

Donors counted as nominally healthy when sampled, yet unrecorded immune exposures were likely. Sequences were obtained from PBMCs. The sequence derives from a man in his thirties or forties in good health and CMV-seronegative.

In DNA form, the CDR3 reads TGCGCCAGCAGCTTGGGACAGGGCTACTACGAGCAGTACTTC. It encodes CASSLGQGYYEQYF. The chain carries TRBV5-1 and TRBJ2-7, with 7 bases fitting TRBD1. The CDR3 is 14 amino acids. CDR1 and CDR2 (germline): SGHRS, YFSETQ. J gave up 3 bases and V 0 bases, and 3 bases lay outside the gene matches.